The clone carrying this TCR beta chain came up many times. Antigen specificity is unknown. The sample is drawn from a study of glioma-infiltrating T cells. Notes on the study in general: Gliomas, especially low-grade, showed above-expected tissue-blood divergence; non-neoplastic patients showed below. Tissue and blood shared very few CDR3 sequences.

V was pared by 6 bases and J by 0 bases, with 15 bases between. The germline V gene has CDR1 MGHDK and CDR2 SYGVNS. CDR3 length: 16 amino acids. Amplification of TCR alpha and beta CDR3 regions from RNA used iRepertoire nested multiplex PCR. For one-step reverse transcription and amplification, about 90-450 ng of tissue mRNA or PBMC total RNA was used. Each CDR3 protein gets one entry after TCRdb re-called the multiplex PCR reads with MiXCR. The sample yields more than 95,000 distinct CDR3 sequences, under 30% seen once. This TCR was recovered from a human donor with low-grade glioma or glioblastoma, undergoing nonglioma brain surgery, or in good health (not recorded which). The sequenced sample was glioma tissue, nonneoplastic brain tissue, or PBMCs (not recorded which). The rearrangement links TRBV25-1 to TRBJ2-1, with a weak D call TRBD1 (5 bases). CDR3 sequence (DNA): TGTGCCAGCAGCGCCTCGACAGCCCCCTCCTACAATGAGCAGTTCTTC. It encodes CASSASTAPSYNEQFF.